The T cell receptor beta chain under discussion was sequenced for a study of T cell changes during pregnancy in multiple sclerosis. The germline V gene encodes CDR1 LNHDA and CDR2 SQIVND (reference sequence). This CDR3 is built from 14 residues. V shed 7 bases and J 5 bases; nucleotides not matched to a gene: 5. Here immunoSEQ multiplex PCR was the method, and the copy in TCRdb shows in-frame clones only, minus some. This sample has 50,000 or so clones, with about 90% found just once. The source is a female donor with multiple sclerosis, enrolled in a pregnancy study. The sample in question was CD4+ T cells from peripheral blood mononuclear cells, obtained in the second trimester of pregnancy. This chain links TRBV19 with TRBJ2-2, with 9 bases aligning to TRBD1. The CDR3 nucleotides are TGTGCCAGTACGGGACAGGGTTGGACCGGGGAGCTGTTTTTT. This codes for CASTGQGWTGELFF.